The clone carrying this T cell receptor (beta chain) was observed a single time. This sample is part of a study of T cell responses to AZD1222 COVID-19 vaccine. Per germline, CDR1 MGHRA and CDR2 YSYEKL. The CDR3 length is 15 residues. The V and J ends lost 2 bases and 4 bases respectively, with 14 bases between them. Profiling relied on immunoSEQ multiplex PCR, and the TCRdb table lists in-frame clones only, not all of them. The sample lists around 120,000 clones, around 90% occurring once. The source of this sequence is an adult who received the AZD1222 COVID-19 vaccine. The J gene is TRBJ1-2, the V gene TRBV4-1, with D hard to call. The sequencing here drew on peripheral blood, taken 28 days after the second AZD1222 dose. CDR3 amino acids: CASSQRHHVSYGYTF. CDR3 nucleotides: TGCGCCAGCAGCCAACGCCACCATGTGTCCTATGGCTACACCTTC.